The entry below gives a single T cell receptor beta chain sequence along with its context. This entry belongs to a study of patients and donors after allogeneic stem cell transplantation. This CDR3 contains 14 residues. The germline gives CDR1 SGHDT, CDR2 YYEEEE. V lost 4 bases, J lost 1 base, and 11 bases lay in between. TCRdb fed the RT-PCR reads into MiXCR, producing one record per CDR3 protein. The data show about a million distinct CDR3 sequences, more than 15% seen once. The rearrangement links TRBV5-6 to TRBJ1-1; the D gene is possibly TRBD1 (5 bases). Material for sequencing was blood, either unsorted or a sorted T cell fraction (not recorded which). The receptor was derived from a human donor who was either an allogeneic HSCT recipient or a stem cell or donor lymphocyte infusion donor (not recorded which). It is not recorded whose cells these are; they may come from a transplant donor. The CDR3 reads CASSPWGRNTEAFF. CDR3 coding DNA: TGTGCCAGCAGCCCGTGGGGCAGGAACACTGAAGCTTTCTTT. Based on the CDR3 plus reference TRBV5-6 and TRBJ1-1, the full variable domain is DAGVTQSPTHLIKTRGQQVTLRCSPKSGHDTVSWYQQALGQGPQFIFQYYEEEERQRGNFPDRFSGHQFPNYSSELNVNALLLGDSALYLCASSPWGRNTEAFFGQGTRLTVV.